The entry below gives a single T cell receptor (beta chain) sequence along with its context. The data were taken from a study of cytomegalovirus exposure and HLA in healthy donors. Amplification used 60 Vbeta primers and 13 Jbeta primers. Data came from immunoSEQ multiplex PCR; TCRdb stores just in-frame clones and leaves some out. The sample yields roughly 140,000 clones, just under 80% seen once. Looked up from germline, CDR1 is MDHEN and CDR2 is SYDVKM. This CDR3 has 14 residues. The V and J ends lost 7 bases and 6 bases, in that order; junction bases with no gene match: 12. The TCR originated in a young man in good health and CMV-seronegative. The sequenced sample was PBMCs. The rearrangement uses TRBV28 and TRBJ2-7, with 7 nucleotides matching TRBD2. CDR3 bases: TGTGCCAGCAAGACTAGCAGAGTTTGGTGCGAGCAGTACTTC. Protein product: CASKTSRVWCEQYF.